This T cell receptor beta chain was retrieved from a study of blood T cell repertoires in COVID-19. Overall study: PBMCs, B-cell-depleted T cells, or T cells were the source of the cDNA or gDNA that made up the material.

Under the authors' procedure: Reference gene primer amplification yielded estimated nucleated cell counts. Repertoires were generated with immunoSEQ multiplex PCR, while TCRdb's copy carries only in-frame clones and drops some. V and J calls and clone size are those listed in that table; D and trimming were worked out from the DNA. The sample consists of 95,000 to 120,000 clones, around 85% of them appearing once. Germline values: CDR1 LGHDT, CDR2 YNNKEL (reference sequence). The V and J ends lost 4 bases and 0 bases respectively, with 13 bases between them. This CDR3 region has 17 residues. Sequences were obtained from peripheral blood. The gene calls are TRBV3-1 (or the pseudogene TRBV3-2) and TRBJ2-6; D is uncertain. This receptor was identified in a human donor in a cohort sampled during active COVID-19. The CDR3 sequence: CASSPVVRSSGANVLTF. Written as DNA, the CDR3 is TGTGCCAGCAGCCCAGTCGTCCGCAGCTCTGGGGCCAACGTCCTGACTTTC.